This TCR beta chain was sequenced during a study of T cell responses to AZD1222 COVID-19 vaccine. As for the study in general: Analyses pooled second doses at about 4 or about 12 weeks.

Overall study findings and caveats: The sample set comprised mostly white British donors with more females, and clonal diversity was possibly underestimated.

Profiling relied on immunoSEQ multiplex PCR, and the TCRdb table lists in-frame clones only, not all of them. This table holds fewer than 250,000 clones, around 94% found once. There are 12 residues in the CDR3. V lost 5 bases to trimming and J lost 9 bases, with 8 bases between them. With respect to this clone: Its antigen is as yet unknown.

This receptor was obtained from an adult in good health. Sequencing used peripheral blood, obtained on day 0 of AZD1222 vaccination. The chain couples TRBV12-3 or TRBV12-4 to TRBJ1-6, with D maybe TRBD1 (5 bases). CDR3 DNA sequence: TGTGCCAGCAGTACAGGAATTTCACCCCTCCACTTT. Translating gives CASSTGISPLHF.